The clone carrying this T cell receptor (beta chain) was seen a few times. Its antigen is unidentified. The donor group consisted entirely of healthy Caucasians. TCRdb ran MiXCR on the 5' RACE reads and lists one entry per CDR3 protein. The sample lists 400,000 or so distinct CDR3 sequences, 9% to 10% occurring once. The data were taken from a study of identical twins. Regarding the study as a whole: Memory repertoires lacked the insertion deficit that abundant cord blood beta clonotypes showed. It was cross-sectional statistical analysis, not following the same donors, that the conclusions relied on.

V was shortened by 6 bases and J by 8 bases, with 16 bases between the two germline ends. CDR1 and CDR2 (germline): SNHLY, FYNNEI. CDR3 length equals 14 residues. The chain uses TRBV2 and TRBJ1-4; D is undetermined. The sequence derives from a woman in her 50s in good health. The specimen sequenced was naive T cells sorted from blood. CDR3 sequence: CASSDPGRQEKLFF. The CDR3 DNA reads TGTGCCAGCAGCGACCCCGGTCGTCAAGAAAAACTGTTTTTT.